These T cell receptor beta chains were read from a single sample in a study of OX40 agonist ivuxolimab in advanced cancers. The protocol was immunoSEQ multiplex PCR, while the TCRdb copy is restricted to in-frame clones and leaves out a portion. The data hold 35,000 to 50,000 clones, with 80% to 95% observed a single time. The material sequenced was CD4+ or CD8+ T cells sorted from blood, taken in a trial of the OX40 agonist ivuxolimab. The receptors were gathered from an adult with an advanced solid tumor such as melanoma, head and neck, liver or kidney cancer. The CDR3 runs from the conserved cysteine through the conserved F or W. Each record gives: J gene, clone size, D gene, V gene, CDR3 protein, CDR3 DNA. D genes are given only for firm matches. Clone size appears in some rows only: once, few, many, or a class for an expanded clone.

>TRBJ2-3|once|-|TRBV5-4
CASSPAGGSPDTQYF
TGTGCCAGCAGCCCTGCAGGGGGGAGCCCCGATACGCAGTATTTT
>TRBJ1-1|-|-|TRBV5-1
CASSLDIWTVPEAFF
TGCGCCAGCAGCTTGGATATTTGGACGGTCCCTGAAGCTTTCTTT
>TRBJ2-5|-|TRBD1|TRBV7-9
CASSSPSVTGGKETQYF
TGTGCCAGCAGCTCCCCGTCTGTGACAGGGGGTAAAGAGACCCAGTACTTC
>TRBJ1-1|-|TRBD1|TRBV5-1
CASSFTGETEAFF
TGCGCCAGCAGCTTTACAGGGGAAACTGAAGCTTTCTTT
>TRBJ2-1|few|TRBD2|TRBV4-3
CASSQDGGRYNEQFF
TGCGCCAGCAGCCAAGACGGCGGGAGATACAATGAGCAGTTCTTC
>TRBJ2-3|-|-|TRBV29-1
CSVEGTSTDTQYF
TGCAGCGTTGAGGGGACTAGCACAGATACGCAGTATTTT
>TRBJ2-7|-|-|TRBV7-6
CASSLFPEAGEQYF
TGTGCCAGCAGCTTATTTCCTGAAGCCGGCGAGCAGTACTTC
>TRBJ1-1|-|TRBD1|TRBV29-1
CSDTGGANTEAFF
TGCAGCGACACAGGGGGCGCAAACACTGAAGCTTTCTTT
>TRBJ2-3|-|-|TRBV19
CASSIGYPDTQYF
TGTGCCAGTAGTATCGGCTACCCAGATACGCAGTATTTT
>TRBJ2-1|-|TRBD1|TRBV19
CASSIDRATYNEQFF
TGTGCCAGTAGTATTGACAGGGCGACCTACAATGAGCAGTTCTTC
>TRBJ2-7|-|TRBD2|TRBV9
CASSPGGSSYEQYF
TGTGCCAGCAGCCCCGGGGGGAGCTCCTACGAGCAGTACTTC
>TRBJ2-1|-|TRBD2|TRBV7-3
CASSLYAGGNNEQFF
TGTGCCAGCAGCTTATATGCGGGAGGGAATAATGAGCAGTTCTTC
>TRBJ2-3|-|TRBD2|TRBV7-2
CASSWGGEEDTQYF
TGTGCCAGCAGCTGGGGGGGGGAAGAAGATACGCAGTATTTT
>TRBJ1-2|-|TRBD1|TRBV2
CAGGTGGNYGYTF
TGTGCCGGAGGGACAGGGGGCAACTATGGCTACACCTTC
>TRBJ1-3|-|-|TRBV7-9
CASSLVWPLSGNTIYF
TGTGCCAGCAGCTTAGTTTGGCCGCTCTCTGGAAACACCATATATTTT
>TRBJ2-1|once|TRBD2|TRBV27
CASRLSAGGRSYNEQFF
TGTGCCAGCAGGTTATCAGCTGGCGGGAGATCCTACAATGAGCAGTTCTTC
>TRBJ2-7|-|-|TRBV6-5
CASSFSYEQYF
TGTGCCAGCAGTTTCTCCTACGAGCAGTACTTC
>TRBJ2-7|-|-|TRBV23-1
CTVASYEQYF
TGCACTGTGGCCTCCTACGAGCAGTACTTC
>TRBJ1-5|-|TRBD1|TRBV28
CASSYRGNQPQHF
TGTGCCAGCAGTTACAGGGGGAATCAGCCCCAGCATTTT
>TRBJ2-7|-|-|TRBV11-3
CASSPPVGRHFYEQYF
TGTGCCAGCAGCCCCCCGGTAGGGCGGCACTTCTACGAGCAGTACTTC
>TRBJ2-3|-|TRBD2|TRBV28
CASSRTGGRAADTQYF
TGTGCCAGCAGTCGGACGGGCGGGAGGGCGGCAGATACGCAGTATTTT
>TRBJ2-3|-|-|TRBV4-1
CASSQDGLRTDTQYF
TGCGCCAGCAGCCAAGACGGCCTGCGCACAGATACGCAGTATTTT
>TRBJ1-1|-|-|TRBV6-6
CASSYSSKGNTEAFF
TGTGCCAGCAGTTACTCGAGTAAGGGGAACACTGAAGCTTTCTTT
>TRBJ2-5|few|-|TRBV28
CASSFSEGQETQYF
TGTGCCAGCAGTTTTTCGGAGGGTCAAGAGACCCAGTACTTC
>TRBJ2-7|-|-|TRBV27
CASSLPGSEQYF
TGTGCCAGCAGTTTACCCGGGAGCGAGCAGTACTTC
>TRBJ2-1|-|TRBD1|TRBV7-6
CASSLMGTGVIVHEQFF
TGTGCCAGCAGCTTAATGGGGACAGGGGTGATTGTCCATGAGCAGTTCTTC
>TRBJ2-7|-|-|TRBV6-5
CASSYSQEAYEQYF
TGTGCCAGCAGTTACTCCCAGGAAGCCTACGAGCAGTACTTC
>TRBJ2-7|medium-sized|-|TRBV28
CASSLSDEQYF
TGTGCCAGCAGTTTATCAGACGAGCAGTACTTC
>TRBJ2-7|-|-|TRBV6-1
CASSELQEQYF
TGTGCCAGCAGTGAGCTACAGGAGCAGTACTTC
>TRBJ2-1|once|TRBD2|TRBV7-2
CASSIGSGLNDEQFF
TGTGCCAGCAGCATAGGTAGCGGGCTGAACGATGAGCAGTTCTTC
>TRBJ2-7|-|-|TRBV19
CASSANGGPYEQYF
TGTGCCAGTAGTGCTAACGGGGGCCCCTACGAGCAGTACTTC
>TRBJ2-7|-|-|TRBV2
CASAGKAYEQYF
TGTGCCAGCGCCGGGAAAGCCTACGAGCAGTACTTC
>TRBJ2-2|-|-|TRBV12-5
CASDLQRVTTNTGELFF
TGTGCTAGTGACCTTCAGCGGGTCACCACGAACACCGGGGAGCTGTTTTTT
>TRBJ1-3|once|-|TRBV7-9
CASIQAQSSGNTIYF
TGTGCCAGCATCCAAGCACAGAGCTCTGGAAACACCATATATTTT
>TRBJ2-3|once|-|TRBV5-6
CASSFYGPSSTDTQYF
TGTGCCAGCAGCTTTTACGGCCCTTCTAGCACAGATACGCAGTATTTT
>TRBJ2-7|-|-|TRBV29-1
CSVGQGLKYEQYF
TGCAGCGTTGGTCAGGGTTTGAAATACGAGCAGTACTTC
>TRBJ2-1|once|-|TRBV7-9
CASSLEAGAAGEQFF
TGTGCCAGCAGCTTAGAGGCGGGCGCAGCAGGGGAGCAGTTCTTC
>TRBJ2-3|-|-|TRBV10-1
CAPGAITDTQYF
TGCGCTCCAGGGGCGATCACAGATACGCAGTATTTT
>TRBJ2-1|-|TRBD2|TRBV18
CASSPSGTRNEQFF
TGTGCCAGCTCACCTAGCGGGACCCGCAATGAGCAGTTCTTC
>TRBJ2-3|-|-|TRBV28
CASSFGDTPFRGDF
TGTGCCAGCAGTTTTGGTGACACACCCTTTAGGGGGGATTTT
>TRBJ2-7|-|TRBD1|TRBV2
CASSRTGDLYEQYF
TGTGCCAGCAGTCGGACAGGGGACCTTTACGAGCAGTACTTC
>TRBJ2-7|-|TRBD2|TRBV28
CASSLHYGREGYEQYF
TGTGCCAGCAGTCTTCATTATGGGCGGGAGGGATACGAGCAGTACTTC
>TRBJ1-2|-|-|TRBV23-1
CATESGRRYGYTF
TGCGCCACCGAGTCGGGGAGGAGATATGGCTACACCTTC
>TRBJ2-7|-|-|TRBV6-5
CASRLGEGSSVQYF
TGTGCCAGCAGACTAGGGGAAGGGTCGTCGGTACAGTACTTC
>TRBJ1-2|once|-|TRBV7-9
CASSTSRGGTNYGYTF
TGTGCCAGCAGCACCTCCCGTGGGGGTACCAACTATGGCTACACCTTC
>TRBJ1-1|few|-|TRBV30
CAWSGRGLNTEAFF
TGTGCCTGGAGTGGGCGGGGCCTGAACACTGAAGCTTTCTTT
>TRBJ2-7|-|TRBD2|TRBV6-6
CASSGGLATLGEQYF
TGTGCCAGCAGTGGCGGACTAGCGACGCTTGGGGAGCAGTACTTC
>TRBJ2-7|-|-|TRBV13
CASSLGGVAYEQYF
TGTGCCAGCAGCTTAGGGGGTGTCGCATACGAGCAGTACTTC
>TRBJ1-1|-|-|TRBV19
CASRFPSTEAFF
TGTGCCAGTAGGTTCCCCAGCACTGAAGCTTTCTTT
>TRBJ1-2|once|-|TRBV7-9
CASSLAVNGYTF
TGTGCCAGCAGCTTAGCGGTGAATGGCTACACCTTC
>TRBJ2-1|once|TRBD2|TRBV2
CASRDPSGSRSYNEQFF
TGTGCCAGCAGGGATCCTAGCGGGAGCAGGTCCTACAATGAGCAGTTCTTC
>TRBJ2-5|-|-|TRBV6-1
CASSNRETQYF
TGTGCCAGCAGTAACAGGGAGACCCAGTACTTC
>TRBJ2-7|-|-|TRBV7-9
CASSSDLGYYEQYF
TGTGCCAGCAGCTCTGACCTGGGTTACTACGAGCAGTACTTC
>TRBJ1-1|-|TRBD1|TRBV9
CASSPGQGMNTEAFF
TGTGCCAGCAGCCCCGGACAGGGGATGAACACTGAAGCTTTCTTT
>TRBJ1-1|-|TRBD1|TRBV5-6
CASSTGQGAPEAFF
TGTGCCAGCAGCACGGGACAGGGGGCCCCTGAAGCTTTCTTT
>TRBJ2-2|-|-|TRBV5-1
CASSLAGDNTGELFF
TGCGCCAGCAGCTTGGCCGGGGACAACACCGGGGAGCTGTTTTTT
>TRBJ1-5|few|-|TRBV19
CASSITGYNQPQHF
TGTGCCAGTAGTATAACAGGGTACAATCAGCCCCAGCATTTT
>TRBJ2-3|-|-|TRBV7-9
CASTRTDTQYF
TGTGCCAGCACCCGTACAGATACGCAGTATTTT
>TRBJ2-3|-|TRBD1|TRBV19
CASSTPPWTGTTDTQYF
TGTGCCAGTAGTACCCCCCCCTGGACAGGGACAACAGATACGCAGTATTTT